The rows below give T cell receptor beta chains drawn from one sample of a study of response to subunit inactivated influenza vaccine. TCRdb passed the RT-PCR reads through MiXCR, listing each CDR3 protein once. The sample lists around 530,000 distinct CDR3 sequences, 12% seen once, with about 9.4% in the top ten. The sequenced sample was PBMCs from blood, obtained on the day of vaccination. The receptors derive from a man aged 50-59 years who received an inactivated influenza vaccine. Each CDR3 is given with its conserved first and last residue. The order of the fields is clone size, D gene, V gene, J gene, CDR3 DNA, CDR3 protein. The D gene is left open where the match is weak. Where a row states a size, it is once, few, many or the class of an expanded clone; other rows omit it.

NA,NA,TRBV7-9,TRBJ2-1,TGTGCCAGCAGCTCCTCGAGATCTCCATCAGACAATGAGCAGTTCTTC,CASSSSRSPSDNEQFF
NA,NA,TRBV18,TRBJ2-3,TGTGCCAGCTCACCACCGTCCAGGGCGACAGATACGCAGTATTTT,CASSPPSRATDTQYF
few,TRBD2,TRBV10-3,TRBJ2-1,TGTGCCATCAGCGATAGCGGGAGGGCCCACAATGAGCAGTTCTTC,CAISDSGRAHNEQFF
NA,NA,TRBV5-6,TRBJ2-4,TGTGCCAGCAGCTATGGACCTAACGGTAACATTCAGTACTTC,CASSYGPNGNIQYF
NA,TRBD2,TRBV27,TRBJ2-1,TGTGCCAGCAGTTTACTAGCGGGAGGGTCACTCAATGAGCAGTTCTTC,CASSLLAGGSLNEQFF
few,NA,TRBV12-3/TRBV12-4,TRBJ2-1,TGTGCCAGCAGTTTAGGCGGCACAGGGTTTTACAATGAGCAGTTCTTC,CASSLGGTGFYNEQFF
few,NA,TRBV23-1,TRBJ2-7,TGCGCCAGCGTAAGGAGCTCCTACGAGCAGTACTTC,CASVRSSYEQYF
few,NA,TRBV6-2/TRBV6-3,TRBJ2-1,TGTGCCAGCAGCCGACTAGTAGCTCCCAACAATGAGCAGTTCTTC,CASSRLVAPNNEQFF
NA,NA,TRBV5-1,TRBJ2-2,TGCGCCAGCAGCTTGGGCTATCGGGGCACCGGGGAGCTGTTTTTT,CASSLGYRGTGELFF
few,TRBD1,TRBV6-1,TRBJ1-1,TGTGCCAGCGCCTACCGGGACAGGATTGAAGCTTTCTTT,CASAYRDRIEAFF
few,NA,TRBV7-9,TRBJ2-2,TGTGCCAGCAGCTTAGGCCTAGCCTTGAACACCGGGGAGCTGTTTTTT,CASSLGLALNTGELFF
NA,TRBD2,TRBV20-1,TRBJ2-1,TGCAGTGTTGAACTGCGACTAGCGGGAGGGCTCCATGAGCAGTTCTTC,CSVELRLAGGLHEQFF
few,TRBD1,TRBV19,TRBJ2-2,TGTGCCAGTAGTGTGGACAGGGTGGGCACCGGGGAGCTGTTTTTT,CASSVDRVGTGELFF
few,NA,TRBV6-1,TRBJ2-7,TGTGCCAGCAAGAACTACGAGCAGTACTTC,CASKNYEQYF
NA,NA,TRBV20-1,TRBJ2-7,TGCAGTGCTAGAAAGGGGACCTACGAGCAGTACTTC,CSARKGTYEQYF
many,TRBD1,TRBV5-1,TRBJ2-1,TGCGCCAGCAGCTTGACGGGACAGGGTACCTACAATGAGCAGTTCTTC,CASSLTGQGTYNEQFF
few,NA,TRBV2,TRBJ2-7,TGTGCCAGCAGTGAGGTCGCGGATAGCTCCTACGAGCAGTACTTC,CASSEVADSSYEQYF
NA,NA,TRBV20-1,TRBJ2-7,TGCAGTGCGCCCGGACCTCCGGGGACCTACGAGCAGTACTTC,CSAPGPPGTYEQYF
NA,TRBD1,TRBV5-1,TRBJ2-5,TGCGCCAGCTGCGAGCCAGGGGGCAAGCAGACCCAGTACTTC,CASCEPGGKQTQYF
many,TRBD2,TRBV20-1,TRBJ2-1,TGCAGTTGGGCTAGCGGGAGATATGAGCAGTTCTTC,CSWASGRYEQFF
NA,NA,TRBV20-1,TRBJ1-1,TGCAGTGCTCGGACAGAATTGAACACTGAAGTTTTCTTT,CSARTELNTEVFF
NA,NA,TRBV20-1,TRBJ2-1,TGCAGTGCTAGAGATTACAAGACCTATGAGCAGTTCTTC,CSARDYKTYEQFF
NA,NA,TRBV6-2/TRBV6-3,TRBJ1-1,TGTGCCAGCAGGTATCTGGGCACTGAAGCTTTCTTT,CASRYLGTEAFF
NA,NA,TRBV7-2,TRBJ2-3,TGTGCCAGCAGCAATACAGGGTACCGCCTTAATACGCAGTATTTT,CASSNTGYRLNTQYF
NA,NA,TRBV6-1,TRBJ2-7,TGTGCCAGCAGTCTCTACGCCCCACAACCGGGACGGAGCTCCTACGAGCAGTACTTC,CASSLYAPQPGRSSYEQYF
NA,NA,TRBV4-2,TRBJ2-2,TGTGCCAGCAGCCTACGGAGACTTGGGGAGCTGTTTTTT,CASSLRRLGELFF
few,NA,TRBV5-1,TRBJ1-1,TGCGCCAGCAGCTTGTGGGCAGAGGTGGACACTGAAGCTTTCTTT,CASSLWAEVDTEAFF
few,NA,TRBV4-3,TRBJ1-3,TGCGCCAGCAGCCAAGATCGTCTGGCAGGAACTGGAAACACCATATATTTT,CASSQDRLAGTGNTIYF
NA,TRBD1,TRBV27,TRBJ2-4,TGTGCCAGCAGTTATAGGACAGGGGGGTACATTCAGTACTTC,CASSYRTGGYIQYF
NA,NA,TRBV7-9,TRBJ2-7,TGTGCCAGCAGCTTAGATTTTGGGGGAAGCTCCTACGAGCAGTACTTC,CASSLDFGGSSYEQYF
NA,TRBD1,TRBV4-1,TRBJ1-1,TGCGCCAGCAGCCCGGGACAGGTTTGGACTGAAGCTTTCTTT,CASSPGQVWTEAFF
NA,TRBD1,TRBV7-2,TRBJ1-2,TGTGCCAGCAGCTTATTACAGGGGAACTATGGCTACACCTTC,CASSLLQGNYGYTF
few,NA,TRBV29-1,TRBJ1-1,TGCAGCGTTGAAGCATTGGTTGGTGAAGCTTTCTTT,CSVEALVGEAFF
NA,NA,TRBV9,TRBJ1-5,TGTGCCAGCAGCGTAGGCGGGGGGCGCAATCAGCCCCAGCATTTT,CASSVGGGRNQPQHF
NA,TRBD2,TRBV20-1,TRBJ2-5,TGCAGTGCTCCATACACTGGACTAGCGGGAGCTTGGTACCAAGAGACCCAGTACTTC,CSAPYTGLAGAWYQETQYF
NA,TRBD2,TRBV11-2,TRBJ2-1,TGTGCCAGCAGCTTAGGTGGTAGCGGGAGATTAGGTGAGCAGTTCTTC,CASSLGGSGRLGEQFF
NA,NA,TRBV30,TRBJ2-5,TGTGCCTGGAGCTTGACTGGGCAAGAGACCCAGTACTTC,CAWSLTGQETQYF
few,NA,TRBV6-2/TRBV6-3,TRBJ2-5,TGTGCCACCTCCAGGGTCACACAAGTAACCCAGTACTTC,CATSRVTQVTQYF
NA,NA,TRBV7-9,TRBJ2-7,TGTGCCAGCAGCCCTCCGGGGGTCGACGAGCAGTACTTC,CASSPPGVDEQYF
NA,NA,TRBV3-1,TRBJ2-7,TGTGCCAGCAGCCAAAGGGGCCTGAGCTCCTACGAGCAGTACTTC,CASSQRGLSSYEQYF
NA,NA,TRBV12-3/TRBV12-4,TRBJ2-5,TGTGCCAGCACCTACAGGACACAAGAGACCCAGTACTTC,CASTYRTQETQYF
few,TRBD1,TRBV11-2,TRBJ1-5,TGTGCCAGCAGCTCCCAGACGGGACAGGGGTTAAGGGATCAGCCCCAGCATTTT,CASSSQTGQGLRDQPQHF
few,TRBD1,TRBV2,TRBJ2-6,TGTGCCAGCAGTGAAGATGGGACAGGTCGCTCTGGGGCCAACGTCCTGACTTTC,CASSEDGTGRSGANVLTF
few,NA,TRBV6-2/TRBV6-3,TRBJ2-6,TGTGCCAGCAGCCCGGCTCCCAACGTCCTGACTTTC,CASSPAPNVLTF
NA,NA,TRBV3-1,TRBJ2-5,TGTGCCAGCAGCCAAGCCTTAACAGGGTCAAAGACCCAGTACTTC,CASSQALTGSKTQYF
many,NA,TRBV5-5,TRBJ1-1,TGTGCCAGCAGCTTGCAAGGTTTGGGTGGGCTGAACACTGAAGCTTTCTTT,CASSLQGLGGLNTEAFF
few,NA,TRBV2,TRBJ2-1,TGTGCCAGCAGTATGCGGACAGCCTACAATGAGCAGTTCTTC,CASSMRTAYNEQFF
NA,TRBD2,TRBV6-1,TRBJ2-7,TGTGCCAGCAGACCCGGGACTAGCGGGGGGATCCACGAGCAGTACTTC,CASRPGTSGGIHEQYF
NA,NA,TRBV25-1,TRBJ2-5,TGTGCCAGCAGTACCCCCGGGAAGACCCAGTACTTC,CASSTPGKTQYF
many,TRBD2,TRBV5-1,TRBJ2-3,TGCGCCAGCAGCTTGTTCCTAGCGGGCACAGATACGCAGTATTTT,CASSLFLAGTDTQYF
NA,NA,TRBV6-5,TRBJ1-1,TGTGCCAGCAGTTACGTGGGCAGTACGGGAGCTTTCTTT,CASSYVGSTGAFF
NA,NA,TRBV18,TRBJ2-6,TGTGCCAGCTCACCAACCCCCCCTGGGGCCAACGTCCTGACTTTC,CASSPTPPGANVLTF
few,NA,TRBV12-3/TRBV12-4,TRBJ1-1,TGTGCCAGCAGTTTAAAATGGGGTGGGACTGAAGCTTTCTTT,CASSLKWGGTEAFF
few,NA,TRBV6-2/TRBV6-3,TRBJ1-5,TGTGCCAGCAGTCCAGACAGTAGTGGCAATCAGCCCCAGCATTTT,CASSPDSSGNQPQHF
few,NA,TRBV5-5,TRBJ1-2,TGTGCCAGCAGCTTTGCCGGTGCTAACTATGGCTACACCTTC,CASSFAGANYGYTF
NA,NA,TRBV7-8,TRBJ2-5,TGTGCCAGCAGCTTATGGTCACGCTCCCAAGAGACCCAGTACTTC,CASSLWSRSQETQYF
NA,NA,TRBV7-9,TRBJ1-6,TGTGCCAGCAGCTACCGGGACGAGAATAATTCACCCCTCCACTTT,CASSYRDENNSPLHF
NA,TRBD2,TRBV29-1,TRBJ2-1,TGCAGCGTTGAGGAAATTGGACTAGCGGGACCGCTATTCCACTACACAGACAATGAGCAGTTCTTC,CSVEEIGLAGPLFHYTDNEQFF
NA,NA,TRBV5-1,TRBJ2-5,TGCGTCAGCAGCTGTGCCCAAGAGACCCAGTACTTC,CVSSCAQETQYF